This T cell receptor (beta chain) was found in a study of radiotherapy plus CTLA-4 blockade in lung cancer. Broader study findings: TCR clones originating in tumors grew in number in blood after radiotherapy plus ipilimumab.

The protocol was immunoSEQ multiplex PCR, while the TCRdb copy is restricted to in-frame clones and leaves out a portion. The table records around 82,000 clones, roughly 80% of them present only once. Trimming pared 5 bases from V and 5 bases from J, leaving 18 bases between. The CDR3 runs 15 residues. Germline V gene sequence: CDR1 SGHAT, CDR2 FQNNGV. Points on this clone: Its target is unknown.

This sample comprised peripheral blood, obtained from a patient treated with radiotherapy plus ipilimumab. This TCR was recovered from a human donor with non-small cell lung cancer who had stable disease on radiotherapy plus ipilimumab. V usage is TRBV11-2 and J usage is TRBJ2-5, with D maybe TRBD1 (6 bases). The CDR3 coding sequence is TGTGCCAGCAGCCACACAGGGAGTACTGGCGAGACCCAGTACTTC. It encodes CASSHTGSTGETQYF.